This entry lists 32 T cell receptor beta chains sequenced from one sample in a study of T cells after yellow fever vaccination (dated by TCRdb to the late 2010s). Library method: 5' RACE. Sequencing used an Illumina NovaSeq 6000. The public reads were run again by TCRdb, first through fastp at Q25 and then through MiXCR, and only productive beta chains were kept. CDR3 protein sequences are deduplicated, and each keeps its most common genes and DNA. The sample table lists roughly 350,000 distinct CDR3 sequences, roughly 4% of them with a count of one. Of the sample, around 25% is held by the ten largest clones. The meaning of the sample's treatment or condition label: live attenuated yellow fever vaccine strain. Sequenced here: PBMCs, sampled 5 days after the yellow fever booster vaccination. The receptors originated from a man in his late teens or twenties who received the YFV17D yellow fever vaccine.

This clonotype has a handful of counts. The chain employs TRBV6-5 and TRBJ2-1; D perhaps matches TRBD2 (5 bases). The CDR3 consists of 12 residues. Trimming removed 1 base from V and 9 bases from J, with 7 bases in between. Germline V gene data show CDR1 as MNHEY and CDR2 as SVGAGI. The DNA of the CDR3 is TGTGCCAGCAGTTACTACAGCGGTGAGCAGTTCTTC. This translates into CASSYYSGEQFF.

This clonotype appeared a few times. In DNA, the CDR3 is TGTGCCATCAGTGATCGGACACTTGAGACCCAGTACTTC. Translated, it gives CAISDRTLETQYF. This rearrangement joins TRBV10-3 to TRBJ2-5; tentative D call: TRBD1 (5 bases). Germline V gives CDR1 ENHRY, CDR2 SYGVKD. The CDR3 runs 13 residues. The V end lost 3 bases, the J end lost 5 bases, and 10 bases lay between the germline ends.

This sequence joins TRBV12-3 or TRBV12-4 and TRBJ2-3; 10 nucleotides align to TRBD2. The CDR3 spans 15 residues. V lost 6 bases and J lost 6; bases outside the gene matches: 9. CDR3 sequence (DNA): TGTGCCAGCAGGCAACTAGCGGGGAGTCCGGATACGCAGTATTTT. Amino acid sequence: CASRQLAGSPDTQYF.

This clonotype was counted a few times. This chain links TRBV9 with TRBJ2-7, with D hard to call. This CDR3 has 13 amino acids. CDR1 and CDR2 from the germline V gene are SGDLS and YYNGEE. Trimming left V 2 bases short and J 3 bases short, with 9 bases between. CDR3 in DNA: TGTGCCAGCAGCGTGTCCGATCACTACGAGCAGTACTTC. Translating it yields CASSVSDHYEQYF.

This clonotype was counted between two and nine times. The chain combines TRBV15 with TRBJ2-1; no definite D call. This CDR3 comprises 11 residues. V was cut by 0 bases and J by 7 bases, with 1 base left in between. Per germline, CDR1 LNHNV and CDR2 YYDKDF (reference sequence). The CDR3 coding sequence is TGTGCCACCAGCAGAGATAATGAGCAGTTCTTC. Its protein is CATSRDNEQFF.

V and J are TRBV3-1 and TRBJ1-4; D is ambiguous. Germline CDR1 reads LGHDT; CDR2 reads YNNKEL (reference sequence). V lost 4 bases, J lost 5 bases, and 20 bases lay in between. This CDR3 is built from 17 residues. CDR3: CASSPKPLRVGNEKLFF. The CDR3, as DNA: TGTGCCAGCAGCCCCAAGCCCCTAAGGGTAGGAAATGAAAAACTGTTTTTT.

Ten or more counts support this clonotype. This chain connects TRBV2 to TRBJ1-1; the match to TRBD1 covers 9 bases. This CDR3 contains 18 residues. The germline gives CDR1 SNHLY, CDR2 FYNNEI. J was trimmed by 3 bases and V by 5 bases; bases with no gene match: 16. In nucleotides, the CDR3 is TGTGCCAGCAGTCATCCTTCCTCGGACAGGGGATATGACACTGAAGCTTTCTTT. This gives the protein CASSHPSSDRGYDTEAFF. Complete variable domain (other parts from reference TRBV2 and TRBJ1-1): EPEVTQTPSHQVTQMGQEVILRCVPISNHLYFYWYRQILGQKVEFLVSFYNNEISEKSEIFDDQFSVERPDGSNFTLKIRSTKLEDSAMYFCASSHPSSDRGYDTEAFFGQGTRLTVV.

V and J are TRBV4-3 and TRBJ1-3, with 8 bases identical to TRBD1. Germline V gene data show CDR1 as LGHNA and CDR2 as YSLEER. Germline trimming cut 0 bases from V and 5 bases from J; bases unmatched to any gene: 9. This CDR3 region has 17 residues. CDR3 DNA: TGCGCCAGCAGCCAAGATAGCCAGGGGGCCAGGAGAAACACCATATATTTT. This gives the protein CASSQDSQGARRNTIYF.

The chain employs TRBV10-3 and TRBJ2-7; the match to TRBD1 covers 7 bases. V shed 10 bases and J 6 bases; nucleotides not matched to a gene: 15. There are 14 residues in the CDR3. CDR1 and CDR2 from the germline V gene are ENHRY and SYGVKD. CDR3 DNA sequence: TGTGCCACGATGATGGACAGGCAGGGACGCGAGCAGTACTTC. It yields the protein CATMMDRQGREQYF.

This clonotype came up a few times. The rearrangement uses TRBV7-2 and TRBJ2-7; maybe TRBD1 (6 bases). From germline, CDR1 is SGHTA and CDR2 FQGNSA. V gave up 5 bases and J gave up 4 bases, with 18 bases separating them. The CDR3 totals 15 residues. The CDR3 DNA reads as TGTGCCAGCAGCAACACTAGGGGACACAGTTACGAGCAGTACTTC. Residues: CASSNTRGHSYEQYF.

In its sample, this clonotype was seen a few times. The CDR3 here is CASSPPGSVETQYF. CDR3 bases: TGTGCCAGCAGTCCCCCGGGCTCCGTAGAAACCCAGTACTTC. This chain uses TRBV6-5 with TRBJ2-5; no definite D call. The CDR3 spans 14 residues. Germline V gene data show CDR1 as MNHEY and CDR2 as SVGAGI. Trimming shortened V by 5 bases and J by 8 bases, and 18 bases separated the two germline ends.

This chain joins TRBV5-1 and TRBJ1-2; 7 bases align to TRBD1. CDR3 length: 14 residues. Trimming removed 2 bases from V and 7 bases from J; junction bases left unmatched: 8. Germline V gene lookup returns CDR1 SGHRS and CDR2 YFSETQ. Here the CDR3 reads CASSLQGSSAGYTF. As DNA, the CDR3 is TGCGCCAGCAGCTTACAGGGGAGTTCAGCTGGCTACACCTTC.

This chain connects TRBV9 to TRBJ2-3; 7 bases line up with TRBD1. The germline CDR1 and CDR2 sequences are SGDLS and YYNGEE. V dropped 3 bases and J dropped 1; count of bases not matched to a gene: 5. CDR3 length: 15 amino acids. The CDR3, as DNA: TGTGCCAGCAGCGCCCCCGGGACAGGCACAGATACGCAGTATTTT. Its translation is CASSAPGTGTDTQYF. The whole variable domain, remainder taken from reference TRBV9 and TRBJ2-3, is DSGVTQTPKHLITATGQRVTLRCSPRSGDLSVYWYQQSLDQGLQFLIQYYNGEERAKGNILERFSAQQFPDLHSELNLSSLELGDSALYFCASSAPGTGTDTQYFGPGTRLTVL.

The chain is built from TRBV5-1 and TRBJ2-1, with D possibly TRBD1 on 6 matching bases. Germline lookup yields CDR1 SGHRS and CDR2 YFSETQ. Trimming shortened V by 4 bases and J by 4 bases, and 18 bases separated the two germline ends. CDR3 length equals 16 residues. CDR3 protein: CASSRFLGAGYNEQFF. The CDR3 region has the DNA TGCGCCAGCAGCCGCTTTTTGGGGGCTGGGTACAATGAGCAGTTCTTC.

This clonotype was found many times. This chain connects TRBV29-1 to TRBJ1-1; TRBD1 is a possible D gene (5 bases). Germline V lookup: CDR1 SQVTM, CDR2 ANQGSEA. The CDR3 is made up of 11 amino acids. Trimming removed 5 bases at V and 8 bases at J, with 12 bases between. Here the CDR3 reads CSVKVQGEAFF. Here the CDR3 DNA reads TGCAGCGTTAAGGTGCAGGGAGAAGCTTTCTTT.

This clonotype has ten or more counts. J is TRBJ2-7 and V is TRBV7-8; D ambiguous. Germline V CDR1 and CDR2: SGHVS, FQNEAQ. The CDR3 consists of 11 residues. Between the trimmed V and J ends, which lost 10 bases and 7 bases, there was a span of 14 bases. The CDR3: CATATWREQYF. DNA for the CDR3: TGTGCCACCGCTACTTGGCGGGAGCAGTACTTC. Filled out from reference TRBV7-8 and TRBJ2-7, the complete variable domain reads GAGVSQSPRYKVAKRGQDVALRCDPISGHVSLFWYQQALGQGPEFLTYFQNEAQLDKSGLPSDRFFAERPEGSVSTLKIQRTQQEDSAVYLCATATWREQYFGPGTRLTVT.

V is TRBV3-1 and J is TRBJ2-3; no definite D call. The CDR3 contains 12 residues. Germline V gene sequence: CDR1 LGHDT, CDR2 YNNKEL (reference sequence). V shed 1 base and J shed 5 bases, with 4 bases lying between them. In DNA, the CDR3 is TGTGCCAGCAGCCAAGCCGTAGATACGCAGTATTTT. It codes for CASSQAVDTQYF.

The J gene is TRBJ2-7, the V gene TRBV28; TRBD1 matches at 8 bases. V gave up 6 bases and J gave up 1 base; unmatched junction bases: 2. This CDR3 contains 13 residues. Germline V gives CDR1 MDHEN, CDR2 SYDVKM. DNA of the CDR3: TGTGCCAGCAGGGGACAGGATTCCTACGAGCAGTACTTC. Protein sequence: CASRGQDSYEQYF.

Ten or more counts support this clonotype. The chain couples TRBV7-3 to TRBJ2-2; D ambiguous. CDR3 size: 15 residues. From germline, CDR1 is SGHTA and CDR2 FQGTGA. The V and J ends lost 4 bases and 1 base respectively, with 10 bases between them. CDR3: CASSSPWGNTGELFF. DNA of the CDR3: TGTGCCAGCAGCTCCCCGTGGGGGAACACCGGGGAGCTGTTTTTT.

V and J are TRBV6-6 and TRBJ2-5, with TRBD1 as a possible D gene (5 bases). CDR3 size: 14 residues. V lost 0 bases to trimming and J lost 4 bases, with 9 bases between them. CDR1 is MNHNY, CDR2 SVGAGI, per germline (reference sequence). The CDR3 is CASSYSARVETQYF. CDR3 sequence (DNA): TGTGCCAGCAGTTACTCGGCCAGGGTAGAGACCCAGTACTTC.

The CDR3 reads CASRLFSGWGEQFF. CDR3 sequence (DNA): TGTGCCAGCAGGTTATTCTCCGGGTGGGGTGAGCAGTTCTTC. The chain has TRBV6-2 or TRBV6-3 and TRBJ2-1; D gene uncertain. CDR1 is MNHEY and CDR2 is SVGEGT in the germline V gene. This CDR3 spans 14 amino acids. V was clipped by 6 bases and J by 9 bases, with 18 bases between them.

The chain uses TRBV12-3 or TRBV12-4 and TRBJ2-1; 10 bases are a match to TRBD2. After removal of 7 bases from V and 5 bases from J, the junction contained 2 bases not matched to a gene. The CDR3 contains 13 residues. CDR3 region: CASTSGGDNEQFF. CDR3 bases: TGTGCCAGCACCAGCGGGGGGGACAATGAGCAGTTCTTC.

The V and J genes are TRBV5-1 and TRBJ1-2; the match to TRBD1 covers 9 bases. Losses at the gene ends were 4 bases for V and 8 bases for J; bases not matched to a gene: 6. This CDR3 is 13 amino acids long. In germline, CDR1 is SGHRS, CDR2 YFSETQ. The chain's CDR3 is CASSGTGGAGYTF. The CDR3 DNA reads TGCGCCAGCAGCGGTACAGGGGGCGCCGGCTACACCTTC. The full variable domain, completed using reference TRBV5-1 and TRBJ1-2, is KAGVTQTPRYLIKTRGQQVTLSCSPISGHRSVSWYQQTPGQGLQFLFEYFSETQRNKGNFPGRFSGRQFSNSRSEMNVSTLELGDSALYLCASSGTGGAGYTFGSGTRLTVV.

This clonotype was picked up many times. The chain recombines TRBV20-1 with TRBJ2-3; D gene uncertain. Germline CDR1 and CDR2: DFQATT and SNEGSKA (reference sequence). V was trimmed by 7 bases and J by 0 bases, leaving 11 bases between them. The CDR3 totals 13 residues. The CDR3 DNA follows: TGCAGTGATATGATGGCTAGCACAGATACGCAGTATTTT. Amino acid sequence: CSDMMASTDTQYF.

This clonotype was found many times. CDR3 nucleotide sequence: TGTGCCAGCAGCTTCTTGGGAAACGGCGAGCAGTACTTC. It is translated as CASSFLGNGEQYF. The gene calls are TRBV7-2 and TRBJ2-7; D is uncertain. Germline assignment: CDR1 SGHTA and CDR2 FQGNSA. The CDR3 is 13 residues long. V gave up 3 bases and J gave up 6 bases, with 12 bases separating them.

The chain couples TRBV12-3 or TRBV12-4 to TRBJ2-5; D possibly corresponds to TRBD2 (5 bases). The ends were cut back, 3 bases at V and 10 bases at J, with 9 bases in the middle. The length of the CDR3 is 11 residues. The CDR3 nucleotides are TGTGCCAGCAGTTTGACCGGGGACCAGTACTTC. It codes for CASSLTGDQYF.

V is TRBV28 and J is TRBJ2-3; 12 bases are a match to TRBD1. Unmatched junction bases numbered 8, after V lost 6 bases and J lost 7 bases. The CDR3 sequence is 15 residues long. Germline lookup yields CDR1 MDHEN and CDR2 SYDVKM. CDR3 sequence: CASSTPGQGANTQYF. For the CDR3, the DNA is TGTGCCAGCAGCACCCCGGGACAGGGGGCGAATACGCAGTATTTT.

This clonotype was observed a handful of times. This chain links TRBV7-9 with TRBJ1-2, with D possibly TRBD1 on 6 matching bases. The V and J ends lost 10 bases and 7 bases respectively, with 13 bases between them. Germline V CDR1 and CDR2: SEHNR, FQNEAQ (reference sequence). This CDR3 is 11 amino acids long. This CDR3 reads CATNAGVGYTF. The CDR3, as DNA: TGTGCCACCAACGCAGGGGTTGGCTACACCTTC.

This clonotype was recorded at least ten times. This rearrangement joins TRBV5-1 to TRBJ2-4; a weak D match, TRBD2 (6 bases). CDR1 SGHRS and CDR2 YFSETQ come from the germline V gene. The CDR3 length is 14 residues. Trimming cost V 0 bases and J 5 bases, with 9 bases left between them. The CDR3 region is CASSLAGDQNIQYF. In DNA form, the CDR3 reads TGCGCCAGCAGCTTGGCGGGGGACCAAAACATTCAGTACTTC.

This clonotype has a handful of counts. The gene calls are TRBV20-1 and TRBJ1-2, with D unresolved. Trimming cost V 0 bases and J 10 bases, with 3 bases left between them. The CDR3 has 9 amino acids. The germline gives CDR1 DFQATT, CDR2 SNEGSKA (reference sequence). The CDR3 DNA reads TGCAGTGCTAGAGATGCCTACACCTTC. It codes for CSARDAYTF.

This clonotype was observed a few times. V and J are TRBV7-8 and TRBJ1-1; D is undetermined. The CDR3 has 16 residues. V lost 5 bases, J lost 3 bases, and 19 bases lay in between. Germline assignment: CDR1 SGHVS and CDR2 FQNEAQ. CDR3 sequence reads: CASSRSPTPRDTEAFF. The CDR3 DNA reads TGTGCCAGCAGCCGATCGCCTACCCCTCGGGACACTGAAGCTTTCTTT.

There are a few counts of this clonotype. The rearrangement uses TRBV25-1 and TRBJ1-4; D gene uncertain. V was clipped by 0 bases and J by 8 bases, with 13 bases between them. Looked up from germline, CDR1 is MGHDK and CDR2 is SYGVNS. The CDR3 loop spans 15 amino acids. The CDR3 spells CASSEYIRGWEKLFF. The DNA of the CDR3 is TGTGCCAGCAGTGAATACATACGCGGATGGGAAAAACTGTTTTTT.